Below are 25 T cell receptor beta chains sequenced from a single sample in a study of patients and donors after allogeneic stem cell transplantation (TCRdb year 2020). The library came from RT-PCR. Sequencing relied on a NextSeq 550. TCRdb trimmed public reads at Q25 via fastp, called clones via MiXCR and kept in-frame beta chains. Entries that share a CDR3 protein sequence are merged under the most common genes and DNA. The sample records about 960,000 distinct CDR3 sequences, about 20% of which are singletons. 5% to 7.5% of the sample rests with the top ten. The sample comprised blood, either unsorted or a sorted T cell fraction (not recorded which). These TCRs come from a human donor who was either an allogeneic HSCT recipient or a stem cell or donor lymphocyte infusion donor (not recorded which). It is not recorded whose cells these are; they may come from a transplant donor.

CDR3: CSATQGGGYTF. The CDR3 nucleotides read TGCAGTGCAACACAGGGGGGCGGCTACACCTTC. The V gene is TRBV20-1, the J gene TRBJ1-2, with 8 nucleotides matching TRBD1. Germline V gene sequence: CDR1 DFQATT, CDR2 SNEGSKA (reference sequence). The J segment lost 8 bases and the V segment lost 6 bases, leaving 5 bases of the junction unmatched. This CDR3 comprises 11 residues.

This chain joins TRBV7-2 and TRBJ2-7; D uncertain. Between the trimmed V and J ends, which lost 4 bases and 1 base, there was a span of 8 bases. Germline V gene sequence: CDR1 SGHTA, CDR2 FQGNSA. The CDR3 has 13 residues. The CDR3 DNA is TGTGCCAGCAGCTCCTTACTATCCTACGAGCAGTACTTC. Translation: CASSSLLSYEQYF.

This clonotype came up a few times. As DNA, the CDR3 is TGTGCGGGGGGGGACCGTGAAGCTTTCTTT. This gives the protein CAGGDREAFF. The rearrangement joins TRBV10-3 to TRBJ1-1; perhaps TRBD1 as D (5 bases). CDR1 and CDR2 (germline): ENHRY, SYGVKD. CDR3 length: 10 residues.

This sequence joins TRBV13 and TRBJ2-1; D is perhaps TRBD2 (6 bases). Germline CDR1 and CDR2: PRHDT and FYEKMQ (reference sequence). Trimming stripped 4 bases from V and 10 bases from J, with 23 bases between. CDR3 length: 16 amino acids. CDR3 residues: CASSYPRGAASWEQFF. The CDR3 region has the DNA TGTGCCAGCAGCTACCCCCGCGGGGCGGCCAGTTGGGAGCAGTTCTTC.

In its sample, this clonotype was seen a few times. This CDR3 reads CASFVPGQGAPQHF. Here the CDR3 DNA reads TGTGCCAGCTTCGTCCCGGGACAGGGGGCGCCTCAGCATTTT. The rearrangement joins TRBV6-1 to TRBJ1-5; 12 nucleotides line up with TRBD1. Per germline, CDR1 MNHNS and CDR2 SASEGT. There are 14 residues in the CDR3. V lost 8 bases and J lost 13; bases outside the gene matches: 12.

The genes are TRBV27 and TRBJ1-5; no clear D. Trimming shortened V by 5 bases and J by 0 bases, and 11 bases separated the two germline ends. Germline loops: CDR1 MNHEY, CDR2 SMNVEV (reference sequence). This CDR3 has 15 residues. In DNA form, the CDR3 reads TGTGCCAGCAGTCCGATGCCATATAGCAATCAGCCCCAGCATTTT. It translates to CASSPMPYSNQPQHF.

The chain uses TRBV5-1 and TRBJ2-7; D uncertain. CDR1 SGHRS and CDR2 YFSETQ come from the germline V gene. The CDR3 has 16 amino acids. Trimming shortened V by 1 base and J by 0 bases, and 14 bases separated the two germline ends. CDR3 bases: TGCGCCAGCAGCTTGACCAAGGCAGTCAGCTCCTACGAGCAGTACTTC. It encodes CASSLTKAVSSYEQYF.

This clonotype was seen many times. The CDR3 spells CASSYAPNYEQYF. The CDR3 DNA reads TGTGCCAGCAGTTACGCACCCAACTACGAGCAGTACTTC. V usage is TRBV12-3 or TRBV12-4 and J usage is TRBJ2-7; D remains ambiguous. The CDR3 spans 13 residues. V lost 4 bases and J 3 bases, leaving 10 bases between the germline ends.

This clonotype was observed a few times. The V call is TRBV20-1, the J call TRBJ1-5; TRBD1 matches 9 bases. J gave up 3 bases and V 2 bases, and 5 bases lay outside the gene matches. The CDR3 length is 15 residues. Germline values: CDR1 DFQATT, CDR2 SNEGSKA (reference sequence). DNA for the CDR3: TGCAGTGCTAGACCCTGGACAGGGGACAATCAGCCCCAGCATTTT. Translating gives CSARPWTGDNQPQHF.

The V and J genes are TRBV5-1 and TRBJ2-7; D tentatively fits TRBD1 or TRBD2 (5 bases each). V dropped 2 bases and J dropped 2 bases, with 11 bases sitting between them. There are 14 residues in the CDR3. Germline CDR1 is SGHRS and CDR2 is YFSETQ. In nucleotides, the CDR3 is TGCGCCAGCAGCTTAATCGGGGCACCCTACGAGCAGTACTTC. Translated, it gives CASSLIGAPYEQYF.

This clonotype was found a few times. The chain uses TRBV7-3 and TRBJ2-5, with TRBD2 as a possible D gene (5 bases). V was clipped by 3 bases and J by 4 bases, with 12 bases between them. The germline gives CDR1 SGHTA, CDR2 FQGTGA. CDR3 length: 14 amino acids. CDR3 in DNA: TGTGCCAGCAGCTTTCGAGGGCCCCTAGAGACCCAGTACTTC. This gives the protein CASSFRGPLETQYF.

Only a few counts were recorded for this clonotype. This rearrangement joins TRBV5-6 to TRBJ2-5; D not resolved. Germline CDR1 reads SGHDT; CDR2 reads YYEEEE. V lost 0 bases to trimming and J lost 5 bases, with 17 bases between them. The CDR3 contains 16 residues. CDR3 protein: CASSLVNFRHLETQYF. In DNA form, the CDR3 reads TGTGCCAGCAGCTTGGTGAACTTTCGGCATCTGGAGACCCAGTACTTC.

This clonotype has at least ten counts. The chain has TRBV20-1 and TRBJ2-1; perhaps TRBD2 as D (6 bases). V shed 6 bases and J shed 1 base, with 10 bases lying between them. This CDR3 contains 13 residues. Germline V gene lookup returns CDR1 DFQATT and CDR2 SNEGSKA (reference sequence). The CDR3, as DNA: TGCAGTGCCCCGGGGGAGTCCTACAATGAGCAGTTCTTC. This gives the protein CSAPGESYNEQFF.

This chain uses TRBV7-6 with TRBJ2-7; D gene uncertain. The germline V gene has CDR1 SGHVS and CDR2 FNYEAQ. The CDR3 spans 15 residues. V lost 5 bases and J 1 base, leaving 15 bases between the germline ends. The CDR3 bases are TGTGCCAGCAGCCCCACTTTGGGGATTTCCTACGAGCAGTACTTC. Translation: CASSPTLGISYEQYF.

This clonotype was observed many times. This rearrangement joins TRBV12-3 or TRBV12-4 to TRBJ2-7; 8 nucleotides align to TRBD2. J was trimmed by 2 bases and V by 1 base; bases with no gene match: 4. CDR3 size: 15 residues. In nucleotides, the CDR3 is TGTGCCAGCAGTTTAGGGGGACTAGAGACCTACGAGCAGTACTTC. It is translated as CASSLGGLETYEQYF.

This clonotype was detected only a few times. The chain uses TRBV12-3 or TRBV12-4 and TRBJ1-2; D is unresolved. The CDR3 totals 12 residues. V shed 6 bases and J shed 5 bases, with 10 bases lying between them. The CDR3 spells CASSTKGYGYTF. The CDR3 nucleotides are TGTGCCAGCAGCACAAAAGGGTATGGCTACACCTTC.

This rearrangement joins TRBV6-5 to TRBJ2-2; unclear D gene. Germline CDR1 is MNHEY and CDR2 is SVGAGI. V was trimmed by 0 bases and J by 3 bases, leaving 11 bases between them. The CDR3 has 16 amino acids. For the CDR3, the DNA is TGTGCCAGCAGTTACTCTTATAAGGTGTACACCGGGGAGCTGTTTTTT. It codes for CASSYSYKVYTGELFF.

The chain is built from TRBV30 and TRBJ1-1; 7 nucleotides line up with TRBD1. The CDR3 extends over 12 amino acids. After removal of 5 bases from V and 2 bases from J, the junction contained 2 bases not matched to a gene. Looked up from germline, CDR1 is GTSNPN and CDR2 is SVGIG (reference sequence). The CDR3 spells CAWGDRNTEAFF. For the CDR3, the DNA is TGTGCCTGGGGGGACAGAAACACTGAAGCTTTCTTT.

V and J are TRBV25-1 and TRBJ2-1; D might be TRBD1 or TRBD2, each matching 5 bases. The CDR3 runs to 15 residues. Germline lookup yields CDR1 MGHDK and CDR2 SYGVNS. The V end was cut by 4 bases, the J end by 0 bases, with 10 bases between. Written as DNA, the CDR3 is TGTGCCAGCAGTGGGGGGTCGCTCTCCTACAATGAGCAGTTCTTC. Translation gives CASSGGSLSYNEQFF.

This clonotype has only a few counts. J is TRBJ2-4 and V is TRBV11-2, with TRBD2 matching over 9 bases. The junction had 5 bases not matched to a gene; V was cut back by 1 base and J by 1 base. The germline V gene has CDR1 SGHAT and CDR2 FQNNGV. The CDR3 covers 17 residues. CDR3 loop: CASSLGGLADAKNIQYF. The DNA for the CDR3 is TGTGCCAGCAGCTTAGGGGGACTAGCTGATGCCAAAAACATTCAGTACTTC.

This clonotype has only a few counts. This sequence joins TRBV30 and TRBJ2-7; perhaps TRBD2 as D (5 bases). V was pared by 0 bases and J by 2 bases, with 14 bases between. The CDR3 has 15 residues. Germline V CDR1 and CDR2: GTSNPN, SVGIG (reference sequence). CDR3 region: CAWSVFRGRTYEQYF. The CDR3 DNA reads TGTGCCTGGAGTGTATTCCGGGGTAGGACCTACGAGCAGTACTTC.

This clonotype was picked up one time. The V and J genes are TRBV6-2 or TRBV6-3 and TRBJ2-1; 14 nucleotides align to TRBD2. V lost 6 bases to trimming and J lost 7 bases; unmatched junction nucleotides: 8. Germline assignment: CDR1 MNHEY and CDR2 SVGEGT. The length of the CDR3 is 16 residues. The CDR3 sequence: CASRQLGLAGGNEQFF. The CDR3 region has the DNA TGTGCCAGCAGGCAGCTCGGACTAGCGGGGGGAAATGAGCAGTTCTTC.

This clonotype was picked up many times. This chain connects TRBV5-1 to TRBJ1-1, with a possible D match to TRBD1 (5 bases). Per germline, CDR1 SGHRS and CDR2 YFSETQ. Between the trimmed V and J ends, which lost 0 bases and 2 bases, there was a span of 17 bases. This CDR3 has 17 amino acids. CDR3 residues: CASSLGLRGGPNTEAFF. CDR3 in DNA: TGCGCCAGCAGCTTGGGTCTTAGGGGCGGACCAAACACTGAAGCTTTCTTT.

This clonotype was picked up a small number of times. V usage is TRBV6-1 and J usage is TRBJ2-5; D unresolved. The CDR3 runs 17 residues. The V end lost 5 bases, the J end lost 4 bases, and 23 bases lay between the germline ends. Germline V gene sequence: CDR1 MNHNS, CDR2 SASEGT. CDR3: CASSPGVTTRPGETQYF. Here the CDR3 DNA reads TGTGCCAGCAGTCCAGGAGTTACAACACGGCCGGGAGAGACCCAGTACTTC.

About this clonotype itself: The junction shows a germline mismatch at one end, possibly a read error. The rearrangement links TRBV27 to TRBJ1-2; TRBD1 is a possible D gene (5 bases). The CDR3 has 13 amino acids. Germline V gene lookup returns CDR1 MNHEY and CDR2 SMNVEV (reference sequence). This CDR3 reads CASSFRQNYGHTF. CDR3 DNA: TGTGCCAGCAGTTTCAGACAGAACTATGGCCACACTTTC.